Listed below are T cell receptor beta chains from one sample, sequenced in a study of cytomegalovirus exposure and HLA in healthy donors. Profiling relied on immunoSEQ multiplex PCR, and the TCRdb table lists in-frame clones only, not all of them. Among about 150,000 clones listed, roughly 62% were seen once. Sequencing was performed on PBMCs. The receptors come from a man in his 60s in good health and CMV-seronegative. The CDR3 runs from the conserved cysteine through the conserved F or W. Fields, in order: CDR3 DNA, CDR3 protein, D gene, J gene, clone size, V gene. A D gene is named only where the DNA matches it firmly. A clone size is listed for some rows: how often the clone was seen (once, few, many), or a class if it is expanded.

CDR3 DNA: TGTGCCAGTAGTCTAGCAGGACTAGCGGGAGCGCGGAACAATGAGCAGTTCTTC; CDR3 protein: CASSLAGLAGARNNEQFF; D gene: TRBD2; J gene: TRBJ2-1; clone size: -; V gene: TRBV19
CDR3 DNA: TGCGCCAGCAGTGTTGCAGGGGACACTGAAGCTTTCTTT; CDR3 protein: CASSVAGDTEAFF; D gene: -; J gene: TRBJ1-1; clone size: -; V gene: TRBV10-1
CDR3 DNA: TGTGCCAGCAGCACGCTAAGACAGGGGGCCTACGAGCAGTACTTC; CDR3 protein: CASSTLRQGAYEQYF; D gene: TRBD1; J gene: TRBJ2-7; clone size: -; V gene: TRBV5-4
CDR3 DNA: TGCAGCGTTGTAAGGGTAGGGACTAGCGGGAGGAGGTCCTACAATGAGCAGTTCTTC; CDR3 protein: CSVVRVGTSGRRSYNEQFF; D gene: TRBD2; J gene: TRBJ2-1; clone size: -; V gene: TRBV29-1
CDR3 DNA: TGTGCCAGCAGCGCGGTGCTAGCTAACAATGAGCAGTTCTTC; CDR3 protein: CASSAVLANNEQFF; D gene: -; J gene: TRBJ2-1; clone size: -; V gene: TRBV9
CDR3 DNA: TGTGCCAGCAGCTTAGAAGGAGCGGGGCTTACCACTGAAGCTTTCTTT; CDR3 protein: CASSLEGAGLTTEAFF; D gene: -; J gene: TRBJ1-1; clone size: -; V gene: TRBV7-9
CDR3 DNA: TGTGCCAGCAGTGAAACAAAGAAGCCAGGGGTAGAGACCCAGTACTTC; CDR3 protein: CASSETKKPGVETQYF; D gene: -; J gene: TRBJ2-5; clone size: -; V gene: TRBV2
CDR3 DNA: TGTGCCAGTAGTATCGCCCACCTTGGGACTAGCCGCTACAATGAGCAGTTCTTC; CDR3 protein: CASSIAHLGTSRYNEQFF; D gene: TRBD2; J gene: TRBJ2-1; clone size: few; V gene: TRBV19
CDR3 DNA: TGCAGCGGGACAGGGAACACTGAAGCTTTCTTT; CDR3 protein: CSGTGNTEAFF; D gene: TRBD1; J gene: TRBJ1-1; clone size: -; V gene: TRBV29-1
CDR3 DNA: TGTGCCAGCTCACCCGGCGCGGCCTACGAGCAGTACTTC; CDR3 protein: CASSPGAAYEQYF; D gene: -; J gene: TRBJ2-7; clone size: -; V gene: TRBV18
CDR3 DNA: TGTGCCATCAGTGAAGGGCGGGAGGGGGGGGAGCAGTACTTC; CDR3 protein: CAISEGREGGEQYF; D gene: TRBD2; J gene: TRBJ2-7; clone size: -; V gene: TRBV10-3
CDR3 DNA: TGTGCCAGCAGCTCCTCGGGGAGCGGGAGCGCCGCAGATACGCAGTATTTT; CDR3 protein: CASSSSGSGSAADTQYF; D gene: TRBD2; J gene: TRBJ2-3; clone size: -; V gene: TRBV7-6
CDR3 DNA: TGTGCCAGCAGCCCCGGGACAGTGGGGAACACCGGGGAGCTGTTTTTT; CDR3 protein: CASSPGTVGNTGELFF; D gene: TRBD1; J gene: TRBJ2-2; clone size: once; V gene: TRBV11-2
CDR3 DNA: TGTGCCATCAGTGAGTCGATGGGAGGGCCCGGGGAGCTGTTTTTT; CDR3 protein: CAISESMGGPGELFF; D gene: TRBD2; J gene: TRBJ2-2; clone size: few; V gene: TRBV10-3
CDR3 DNA: TGTGCCAGCAGTGAGGGACTAGCGGGAGGTTACCAAGAGACCCAGTACTTC; CDR3 protein: CASSEGLAGGYQETQYF; D gene: TRBD2; J gene: TRBJ2-5; clone size: few; V gene: TRBV6-1
CDR3 DNA: TGTGCCACTACTTCAGGGGAAAATCAATCCCAGCATTTT; CDR3 protein: CATTSGENQSQHF; D gene: -; J gene: TRBJ1-5; clone size: -; V gene: TRBV6-6
CDR3 DNA: TGTGCCACCAGCAGAGATCGAGTGGACTATGGCTACACCTTC; CDR3 protein: CATSRDRVDYGYTF; D gene: -; J gene: TRBJ1-2; clone size: -; V gene: TRBV15
CDR3 DNA: TGTGCCAGCAGTCAAATACTAGCGGGAGGCAATGAGCAGTTCTTC; CDR3 protein: CASSQILAGGNEQFF; D gene: TRBD2; J gene: TRBJ2-1; clone size: -; V gene: TRBV28
CDR3 DNA: TGTGCCAGCAGCTTCCTTAGTGGGGCGGACACTGAAGCTTTCTTT; CDR3 protein: CASSFLSGADTEAFF; D gene: -; J gene: TRBJ1-1; clone size: -; V gene: TRBV9
CDR3 DNA: TGTGCCAGCAGTGAGTCACCCGGGGCTGAAGCTTTCTTT; CDR3 protein: CASSESPGAEAFF; D gene: -; J gene: TRBJ1-1; clone size: -; V gene: TRBV6-1
CDR3 DNA: TGCGCCAGCAGCTTGTGGGGCATGACAGGGGAGGATCAGCCCCAGCATTTT; CDR3 protein: CASSLWGMTGEDQPQHF; D gene: TRBD1; J gene: TRBJ1-5; clone size: few; V gene: TRBV5-1
CDR3 DNA: TGTGCCAGCAGCGTAGTGGGAGAGGGGGCCGAAAAACTGTTTTTT; CDR3 protein: CASSVVGEGAEKLFF; D gene: TRBD1; J gene: TRBJ1-4; clone size: few; V gene: TRBV9
CDR3 DNA: TGTGCCAGCAGTTTATCCGGGAGTTTCTATGGCTACACCTTC; CDR3 protein: CASSLSGSFYGYTF; D gene: -; J gene: TRBJ1-2; clone size: -; V gene: TRBV28
CDR3 DNA: TGTGCCAGCAGTGAATCGTTATCCTCCTATGGCTACACCTTC; CDR3 protein: CASSESLSSYGYTF; D gene: -; J gene: TRBJ1-2; clone size: -; V gene: TRBV25-1
CDR3 DNA: TGTGCCAGCAGTAAGACAGGGGGCACCGGGGAGCTGTTTTTT; CDR3 protein: CASSKTGGTGELFF; D gene: TRBD1; J gene: TRBJ2-2; clone size: few; V gene: TRBV2
CDR3 DNA: TGTGCCAGCAGGGGACTAGCGGGAGACACAGATACGCAGTATTTT; CDR3 protein: CASRGLAGDTDTQYF; D gene: TRBD2; J gene: TRBJ2-3; clone size: -; V gene: TRBV27
CDR3 DNA: TGCGCCAGCAGCTCACCGACAGGTCTCCAAGAGACCCAGTACTTC; CDR3 protein: CASSSPTGLQETQYF; D gene: -; J gene: TRBJ2-5; clone size: -; V gene: TRBV5-1
CDR3 DNA: TGTGCCAGCAGCGATGGGGGAGGGTATGGCTACACCTTC; CDR3 protein: CASSDGGGYGYTF; D gene: -; J gene: TRBJ1-2; clone size: few; V gene: TRBV9
CDR3 DNA: TGTGCCAGCAGCCAAGGGCTGGCAGGACATAGCAATCAGCCCCAGCATTTT; CDR3 protein: CASSQGLAGHSNQPQHF; D gene: -; J gene: TRBJ1-5; clone size: -; V gene: TRBV4-2
CDR3 DNA: TGTGCCAGCAGCCAAGATACCCCCGGACTAGCGGGAGTAAGAGATACGCAGTATTTT; CDR3 protein: CASSQDTPGLAGVRDTQYF; D gene: TRBD2; J gene: TRBJ2-3; clone size: -; V gene: TRBV4-2
CDR3 DNA: TGTGCCAGCAGCCCTAGCATGAACACTGAAGCTTTCTTT; CDR3 protein: CASSPSMNTEAFF; D gene: -; J gene: TRBJ1-1; clone size: -; V gene: TRBV14
CDR3 DNA: TGTGCCAGCAGCCGGACAGATTACGAGCAGTACTTC; CDR3 protein: CASSRTDYEQYF; D gene: -; J gene: TRBJ2-7; clone size: few; V gene: TRBV7-8
CDR3 DNA: TGTGCCAGCAGTGTTGCGGGAGCTGAGACAGATACGCAGTATTTT; CDR3 protein: CASSVAGAETDTQYF; D gene: TRBD2; J gene: TRBJ2-3; clone size: -; V gene: TRBV6-1
CDR3 DNA: TGTGCCAGTAGTATACCCGGGACAGGGGATGAAAAACTGTTTTTT; CDR3 protein: CASSIPGTGDEKLFF; D gene: TRBD1; J gene: TRBJ1-4; clone size: -; V gene: TRBV19
CDR3 DNA: TGCGCCAGCACCACCATAGGGGGGGTTGGAGATTCACCCCTCCACTTT; CDR3 protein: CASTTIGGVGDSPLHF; D gene: -; J gene: TRBJ1-6; clone size: -; V gene: TRBV5-1
CDR3 DNA: TGTGCCAGCACCCTAGCGGGAGTAAACACCGGGGAGCTGTTTTTT; CDR3 protein: CASTLAGVNTGELFF; D gene: TRBD2; J gene: TRBJ2-2; clone size: -; V gene: TRBV6-6
CDR3 DNA: TGTGCCAGCAGCGGACAGCCAACGACTGAAGCTTTCTTT; CDR3 protein: CASSGQPTTEAFF; D gene: -; J gene: TRBJ1-1; clone size: -; V gene: TRBV2
CDR3 DNA: TGTGCCAGCAGCGTTGGACTAGCGGGAGGAGAGACCCAGTACTTC; CDR3 protein: CASSVGLAGGETQYF; D gene: TRBD2; J gene: TRBJ2-5; clone size: once; V gene: TRBV9
CDR3 DNA: TGTGCCAGCAGCCCACTGACGGGTGGCTACACCTTC; CDR3 protein: CASSPLTGGYTF; D gene: -; J gene: TRBJ1-2; clone size: -; V gene: TRBV28
CDR3 DNA: TGTGCCAGCAGTTCGAACTTCCCGTATGGCTACACCTTC; CDR3 protein: CASSSNFPYGYTF; D gene: -; J gene: TRBJ1-2; clone size: -; V gene: TRBV28
CDR3 DNA: TGTGCCAGTGGAAAAGGGGGTGAAGCTTTCTTT; CDR3 protein: CASGKGGEAFF; D gene: -; J gene: TRBJ1-1; clone size: -; V gene: TRBV11-2
CDR3 DNA: TGTGCCGGCATGGGGGAGGGAACCGGGGAGCTGTTTTTT; CDR3 protein: CAGMGEGTGELFF; D gene: TRBD2; J gene: TRBJ2-2; clone size: few; V gene: TRBV7-8
CDR3 DNA: TGTGCCAGCAGTTCCCTCTCCGGGGGGAGCTCCTACGAGCAGTACTTC; CDR3 protein: CASSSLSGGSSYEQYF; D gene: TRBD2; J gene: TRBJ2-7; clone size: -; V gene: TRBV27
CDR3 DNA: TGTGCCAGCAGCTTTCGACAGGCCATCATGAACACTGAAGCTTTCTTT; CDR3 protein: CASSFRQAIMNTEAFF; D gene: -; J gene: TRBJ1-1; clone size: -; V gene: TRBV5-4
CDR3 DNA: TGTGCCAGCAGCTTAGTACTAGTCAATGAGCAGTTCTTC; CDR3 protein: CASSLVLVNEQFF; D gene: -; J gene: TRBJ2-1; clone size: -; V gene: TRBV11-2
CDR3 DNA: TGTGCCAGCAGCTCTCCGGGACAGGGGAAACTTAAAGAGACCCAGTACTTC; CDR3 protein: CASSSPGQGKLKETQYF; D gene: TRBD1; J gene: TRBJ2-5; clone size: -; V gene: TRBV7-9
CDR3 DNA: TGTGCCAGCAGCGTACAGGGTACCACCACTAGCACAGATACGCAGTATTTT; CDR3 protein: CASSVQGTTTSTDTQYF; D gene: -; J gene: TRBJ2-3; clone size: once; V gene: TRBV9
CDR3 DNA: TGTGCCTGGAGTCCGGACAGTACAGATACGCAGTATTTT; CDR3 protein: CAWSPDSTDTQYF; D gene: -; J gene: TRBJ2-3; clone size: few; V gene: TRBV30
CDR3 DNA: TGCGCCAGCAGCTTCGGGGAGTCGTCAACTAATGAAAAACTGTTTTTT; CDR3 protein: CASSFGESSTNEKLFF; D gene: -; J gene: TRBJ1-4; clone size: -; V gene: TRBV5-1
CDR3 DNA: TGTGCCAGCAGTTACGGCCAGGACTCCTACAATGAGCAGTTCTTC; CDR3 protein: CASSYGQDSYNEQFF; D gene: -; J gene: TRBJ2-1; clone size: few; V gene: TRBV6-5
CDR3 DNA: TGTGCCAGCAGCCCGGGACTAGCGGGAGTTACCGGGGAGCTGTTTTTT; CDR3 protein: CASSPGLAGVTGELFF; D gene: TRBD2; J gene: TRBJ2-2; clone size: -; V gene: TRBV5-4
CDR3 DNA: TGTGCCAGCAGGGGCCAGGAAGCCCCCTACGAGCAGTACTTC; CDR3 protein: CASRGQEAPYEQYF; D gene: -; J gene: TRBJ2-7; clone size: -; V gene: TRBV6-1
CDR3 DNA: TGTGCCAGCAGTTTAAGCGGGAGTAGGGGAAACATTCAGTACTTC; CDR3 protein: CASSLSGSRGNIQYF; D gene: TRBD2; J gene: TRBJ2-4; clone size: few; V gene: TRBV28